Below are 20 T cell receptor beta chains sequenced from a single sample in a study of breast tumors, draining lymph nodes, adjacent tissues. TCRdb reprocessed the multiplex PCR reads with MiXCR, giving one entry per CDR3 protein. The sample yields around 170,000 distinct CDR3 sequences, 30% to 35% seen once. Breast cancer patients provided tissue from their axillary draining lymph nodes. The sample taken for sequencing was axillary lymph node tissue. Source of these receptors: a female donor with breast cancer. Some clones in this sample may be carry-over from other donors' samples.

This clonotype appeared many times. The rearrangement joins TRBV7-6 to TRBJ2-1, with D uncertain. V lost 4 bases to trimming and J lost 7 bases, with 20 bases between them. CDR1 is SGHVS, CDR2 FNYEAQ, per germline. CDR3 length: 16 residues. Here the CDR3 DNA reads TGTGCCAGCAGCTCTTTGTCGGCTACAAATCATAATGAGCAGTTCTTC. Its protein product is CASSSLSATNHNEQFF.

This clonotype was counted at least ten times. The V and J genes are TRBV6-5 and TRBJ2-3; a possible D gene is TRBD1 (6 bases). Looked up from germline, CDR1 is MNHEY and CDR2 is SVGAGI. The CDR3 is made up of 16 amino acids. The V end lost 0 bases, the J end lost 5 bases, and 15 bases lay between the germline ends. The CDR3 DNA follows: TGTGCCAGCAGTTACTCGGGTGTGGGGACAATAGATACGCAGTATTTT. Translating it yields CASSYSGVGTIDTQYF.

The V call is TRBV4-2, the J call TRBJ1-2; D uncertain. CDR1 is LGHNA and CDR2 is YNFKEQ in the germline V gene. The CDR3 runs 12 residues. The V end was cut by 0 bases, the J end by 7 bases, with 6 bases between. CDR3 residues: CASSQEEGGYTF. The CDR3 nucleotides are TGTGCCAGCAGCCAAGAAGAGGGTGGCTACACCTTC.

This clonotype was counted between two and nine times. The genes are TRBV9 and TRBJ2-2; 8 nucleotides agree with TRBD1. The CDR3 consists of 16 residues. Germline assignment: CDR1 SGDLS and CDR2 YYNGEE. J was trimmed by 15 bases and V by 3 bases; bases with no gene match: 19. In DNA, the CDR3 is TGTGCCAGCAGCGCGCAGGGGGCGTCGGGCACCGGGAAGATGTTTTTT. As protein: CASSAQGASGTGKMFF.

This clonotype was seen more than once but under ten times. V usage is TRBV7-3 and J usage is TRBJ1-1, with 8 bases aligning to TRBD1. CDR3 size: 16 residues. V dropped 4 bases and J dropped 4; count of bases not matched to a gene: 11. The germline V gene encodes CDR1 SGHTA and CDR2 FQGTGA. The CDR3 DNA reads TGTGCCAGCAGCTCCACTCCGGACAGGGCCCCCACTGAAGCTTTCTTT. Translated, it gives CASSSTPDRAPTEAFF.

In its sample, this clonotype was seen many times. The V call is TRBV11-2, the J call TRBJ2-1; 8 nucleotides agree with TRBD2. The CDR3 length is 15 residues. The germline V gene has CDR1 SGHAT and CDR2 FQNNGV. V lost 5 bases and J lost 4; bases outside the gene matches: 7. CDR3 nucleotides: TGTGCCAGCAGCCGGGTCGGGGGGGCTTACAATGAGCAGTTCTTC. The encoded protein is CASSRVGGAYNEQFF.

This clonotype was counted only a few times. The V gene is TRBV11-3, the J gene TRBJ2-7; a possible D gene is TRBD2 (6 bases). Germline V gives CDR1 SGHNT, CDR2 YENEEA. CDR3 length equals 15 residues. Trimming removed 5 bases at V and 1 base at J, with 15 bases between. The CDR3 DNA reads as TGTGCCAGCAGCCCCGGCGCTAGCGCATCCTACGAGCAGTACTTC. It codes for CASSPGASASYEQYF.

This sequence joins TRBV28 and TRBJ1-6; D unclear. From germline, CDR1 is MDHEN and CDR2 SYDVKM. V was pared by 2 bases and J by 14 bases, with 10 bases between. The CDR3 has 12 amino acids. The DNA for the CDR3 is TGTGCCAGCAGTTTAACGCAGTTTGCCCTCCACTTT. Its translation is CASSLTQFALHF.

The sample holds many counts of this clonotype. The genes are TRBV29-1 and TRBJ2-7; 8 bases align to TRBD1. Germline V gives CDR1 SQVTM, CDR2 ANQGSEA. The CDR3 covers 14 residues. The ends lost 3 bases at V and 1 base at J; junction bases unmatched: 5. The CDR3 reads CSVDLTGGSYEQYF. CDR3 DNA: TGCAGCGTTGATCTTACAGGGGGATCCTACGAGCAGTACTTC.

This clonotype was seen ten or more times. The rearrangement uses TRBV12-3 or TRBV12-4 and TRBJ2-3; D may be TRBD2 (6 bases). The V end lost 2 bases, the J end lost 2 bases, and 11 bases lay between the germline ends. The CDR3 covers 15 residues. The chain's CDR3 is CASSLRGSYTDTQYF. DNA of the CDR3: TGTGCCAGCAGTTTACGGGGGTCCTACACAGATACGCAGTATTTT.

Ten or more counts support this clonotype. The chain has TRBV18 and TRBJ1-5; 7 nucleotides align to TRBD1. This CDR3 has 15 amino acids. CDR1 is KGHSH and CDR2 is LQKENI in the germline V gene. V was pared by 2 bases and J by 6 bases, with 7 bases of the junction left unmatched. The CDR3 sequence: CASSPLEGARQPQHF. In DNA, the CDR3 is TGTGCCAGCTCACCATTGGAGGGGGCCCGTCAGCCCCAGCATTTT.

Concerning this clonotype: This may arise from a read error, as a much more abundant clone is one base away. The chain carries TRBV18 and TRBJ2-7; 7 bases map to TRBD2. Germline CDR1 reads KGHSH; CDR2 reads LQKENI. The junction had 14 bases not matched to a gene; V was cut back by 0 bases and J by 9 bases. This CDR3 region has 16 residues. CDR3 DNA: TGTGCCAGCTCACCACCCGGACTAGGGGCGGTAGACGGGCAGTACTTC. It codes for CASSPPGLGAVDGQYF.

On this clonotype itself: This may arise from a read error, as a much more abundant clone is one base away. This chain connects TRBV20-1 to TRBJ2-2; 12 bases fit TRBD2. Per germline, CDR1 DFQATT and CDR2 SNEGSKA (reference sequence). The CDR3 is made up of 18 amino acids. V lost 2 bases, J lost 5 bases, and 12 bases stayed unmatched. CDR3 amino acids: CSARPASGGGLRTGELFF. The CDR3 DNA follows: TGCAGTGCTAGACCCGCTAGCGGGGGGGGGTTACGGACCGGGGAGCTGTTTTTT.

This rearrangement joins TRBV12-3 or TRBV12-4 to TRBJ2-1; 10 bases fit TRBD1. Germline trimming cut 6 bases from V and 0 bases from J; bases unmatched to any gene: 14. The CDR3 extends over 19 amino acids. Here the CDR3 reads CASSPGTGAGGGSYNEQFF. The DNA of the CDR3 is TGTGCCAGCAGCCCCGGGACAGGGGCTGGCGGGGGCTCCTACAATGAGCAGTTCTTC.

The CDR3 loop reads CASSFLVDAYSNQPQHF. The CDR3 DNA follows: TGTGCCAGCAGTTTCCTCGTGGACGCCTATAGCAATCAGCCCCAGCATTTT. The V gene is TRBV27, the J gene TRBJ1-5; D is unresolved. This CDR3 has 17 residues. The V gene lost 3 bases and the J gene lost 0 bases, with 15 bases spanning the gap. Germline lookup yields CDR1 MNHEY and CDR2 SMNVEV (reference sequence).

This clonotype came up many times. This chain joins TRBV4-1 and TRBJ1-3; TRBD1 agrees at 8 bases. Trimming took 4 bases from V and 4 from J; bases not matched to a gene: 21. The CDR3 length is 20 residues. Per the germline V gene, CDR1 is MGHRA and CDR2 is YSYEKL. This CDR3 is CASSPSGGAGGRLRGNTIYF. The CDR3 nucleotides read TGCGCCAGCAGCCCCTCGGGGGGGGCAGGGGGCCGTTTAAGGGGAAACACCATATATTTT.

This chain joins TRBV20-1 and TRBJ2-2, with D possibly being TRBD2 (6 bases). The CDR3 runs to 13 residues. Per the germline V gene, CDR1 is DFQATT and CDR2 is SNEGSKA (reference sequence). Trimming cost V 1 base and J 6 bases, with 9 bases left between them. CDR3 loop: CSARGGKAGELFF. The CDR3 DNA follows: TGCAGTGCTAGAGGCGGGAAAGCCGGGGAGCTGTTTTTT.

CDR3 nucleotides: TGTGCCAGCAGTATCCCCCAGGGGGAGCAGTACTTC. Amino acid sequence: CASSIPQGEQYF. This chain connects TRBV28 to TRBJ2-7, with D perhaps matching TRBD1 (6 bases). The CDR3 extends over 12 amino acids. Trimming left V 5 bases short and J 7 bases short, with 12 bases between. Germline CDR1 and CDR2: MDHEN and SYDVKM.

As for this clonotype: Mismatch with germline at one junction end may stem from a read error. This chain joins TRBV6-1 and TRBJ1-5; D may be TRBD1 (6 bases). CDR3 size: 12 residues. Germline V gives CDR1 MNHNS, CDR2 SASEGT. CDR3 loop: CASTGYNRPQHF. In nucleotides, the CDR3 is TGTGCCAGTACAGGGTACAATCGGCCCCAGCATTTT.

The J gene is TRBJ2-1, the V gene TRBV27, with 11 bases identical to TRBD2. Germline V gene sequence: CDR1 MNHEY, CDR2 SMNVEV (reference sequence). The J segment lost 8 bases and the V segment lost 7 bases, leaving 10 bases of the junction unmatched. The CDR3 contains 15 residues. CDR3 sequence reads: CASMFLAGGGDEQFF. For the CDR3, the DNA is TGTGCCAGCATGTTTCTAGCGGGAGGCGGGGATGAGCAGTTCTTC.